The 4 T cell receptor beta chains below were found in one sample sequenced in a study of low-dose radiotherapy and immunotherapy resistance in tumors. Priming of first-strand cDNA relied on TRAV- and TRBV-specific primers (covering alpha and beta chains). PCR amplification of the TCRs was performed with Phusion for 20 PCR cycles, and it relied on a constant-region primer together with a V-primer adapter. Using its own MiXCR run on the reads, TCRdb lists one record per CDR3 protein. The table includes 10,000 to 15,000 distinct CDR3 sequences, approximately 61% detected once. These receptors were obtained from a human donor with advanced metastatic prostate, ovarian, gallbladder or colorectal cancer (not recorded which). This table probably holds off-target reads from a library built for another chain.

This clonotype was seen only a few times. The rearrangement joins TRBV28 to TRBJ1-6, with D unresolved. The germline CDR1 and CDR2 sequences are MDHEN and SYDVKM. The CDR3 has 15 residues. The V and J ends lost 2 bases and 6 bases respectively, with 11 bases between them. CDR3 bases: TGTGCCAGCAGTTTACCCCACGCGGTTAATTCACCCCTCCACTTT. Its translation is CASSLPHAVNSPLHF.

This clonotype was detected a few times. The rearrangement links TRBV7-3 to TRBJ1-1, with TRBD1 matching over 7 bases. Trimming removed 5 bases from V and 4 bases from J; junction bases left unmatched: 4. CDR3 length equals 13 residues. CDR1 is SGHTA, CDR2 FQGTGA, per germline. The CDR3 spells CASSRQGGTEAFF. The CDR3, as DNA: TGTGCCAGCAGCCGCCAGGGGGGCACTGAAGCTTTCTTT.

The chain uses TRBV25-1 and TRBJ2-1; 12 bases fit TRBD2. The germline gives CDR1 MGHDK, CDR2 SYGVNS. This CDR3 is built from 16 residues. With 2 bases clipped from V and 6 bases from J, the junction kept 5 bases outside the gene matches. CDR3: CASSELAGGVVNEQFF. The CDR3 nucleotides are TGTGCCAGCAGTGAACTAGCGGGAGGGGTCGTCAATGAGCAGTTCTTC.

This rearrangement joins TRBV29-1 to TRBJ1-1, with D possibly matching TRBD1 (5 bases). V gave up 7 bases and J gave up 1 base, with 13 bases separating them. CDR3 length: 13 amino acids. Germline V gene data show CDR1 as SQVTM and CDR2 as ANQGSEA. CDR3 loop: CSAEGYRNTEAFF. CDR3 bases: TGCAGCGCTGAGGGGTATAGGAACACTGAAGCTTTCTTT.